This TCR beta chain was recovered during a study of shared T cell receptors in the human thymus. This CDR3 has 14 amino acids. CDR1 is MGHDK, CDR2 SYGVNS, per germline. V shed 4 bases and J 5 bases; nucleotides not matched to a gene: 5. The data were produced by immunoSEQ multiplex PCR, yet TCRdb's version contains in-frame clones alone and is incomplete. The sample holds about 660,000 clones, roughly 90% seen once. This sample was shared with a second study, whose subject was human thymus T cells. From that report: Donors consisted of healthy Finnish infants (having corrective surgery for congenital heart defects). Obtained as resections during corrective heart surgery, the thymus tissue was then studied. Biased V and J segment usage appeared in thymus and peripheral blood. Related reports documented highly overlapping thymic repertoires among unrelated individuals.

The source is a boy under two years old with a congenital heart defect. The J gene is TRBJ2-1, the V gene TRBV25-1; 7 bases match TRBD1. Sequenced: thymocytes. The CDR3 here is CASSGRQGDNEQFF. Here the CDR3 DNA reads TGTGCCAGCAGTGGCAGGCAGGGGGACAATGAGCAGTTCTTC.